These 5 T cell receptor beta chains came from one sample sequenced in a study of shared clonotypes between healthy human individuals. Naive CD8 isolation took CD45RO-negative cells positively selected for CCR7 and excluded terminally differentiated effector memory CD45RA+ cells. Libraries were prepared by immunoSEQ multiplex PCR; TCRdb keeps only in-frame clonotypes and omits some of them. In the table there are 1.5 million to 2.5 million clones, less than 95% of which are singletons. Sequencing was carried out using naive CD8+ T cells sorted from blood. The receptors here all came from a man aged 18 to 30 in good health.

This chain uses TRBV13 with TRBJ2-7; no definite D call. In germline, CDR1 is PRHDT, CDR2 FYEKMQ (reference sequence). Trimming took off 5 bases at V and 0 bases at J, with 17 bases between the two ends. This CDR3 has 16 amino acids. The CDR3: CASSKDGDPRSYEQYF. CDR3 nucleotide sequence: TGTGCCAGCAGCAAAGATGGGGATCCCCGCTCCTACGAGCAGTACTTC.

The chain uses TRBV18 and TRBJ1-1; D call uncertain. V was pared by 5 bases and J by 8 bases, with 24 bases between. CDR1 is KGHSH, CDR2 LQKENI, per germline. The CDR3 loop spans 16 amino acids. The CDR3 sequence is CASSEPQRQVINEAFF. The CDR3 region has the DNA TGTGCCAGCTCAGAGCCTCAGCGGCAGGTCATTAACGAAGCTTTCTTT.

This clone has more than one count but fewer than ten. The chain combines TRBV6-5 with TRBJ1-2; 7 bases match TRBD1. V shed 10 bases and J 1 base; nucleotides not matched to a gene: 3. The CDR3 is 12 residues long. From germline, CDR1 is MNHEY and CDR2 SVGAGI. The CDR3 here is CATRDSNYGYTF. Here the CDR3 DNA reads TGTGCCACACGGGACAGTAACTATGGCTACACCTTC.

In DNA form, the CDR3 reads TGTGCCAGCAGTGTTCTTTCTGCGTCCGTCCCATGGGAGACCCAGTACTTC. Protein product: CASSVLSASVPWETQYF. J is TRBJ2-5 and V is TRBV6-1; D uncertain. The CDR3 contains 17 residues. Trimming left V 4 bases short and J 5 bases short, with 23 bases between. Looked up from germline, CDR1 is MNHNS and CDR2 is SASEGT.

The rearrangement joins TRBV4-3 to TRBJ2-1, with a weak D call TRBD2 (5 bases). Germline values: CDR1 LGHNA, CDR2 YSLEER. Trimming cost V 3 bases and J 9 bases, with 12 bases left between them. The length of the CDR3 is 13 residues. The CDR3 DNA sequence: TGCGCCAGCAGCCAGACGACCGGACTTGAGCAGTTCTTC. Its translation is CASSQTTGLEQFF.